The 19 T cell receptor beta chains below all came from one sample that was sequenced in a study of liver allograft versus peripheral blood T cells. Overall study context: The authors compared T cell receptor repertoires in transplanted livers with those in the peripheral blood of recipients.

TCRdb re-called the reads with MiXCR, one entry per CDR3 protein. Among 6,000 to 7,000 distinct CDR3 sequences listed, over 15% were seen once. Receptors originate from a human patient who had a liver transplant. Some T cells may have originated in the graft donor.

V and J are TRBV2 and TRBJ2-2; TRBD2 matches at 7 bases. Germline V gene sequence: CDR1 SNHLY, CDR2 FYNNEI. J gave up 8 bases and V 9 bases, and 6 bases lay outside the gene matches. This CDR3 contains 12 residues. CDR3 protein: CARERGSGELFF. CDR3 sequence (DNA): TGTGCCAGGGAGCGGGGCTCAGGGGAGCTGTTTTTT.

This clonotype was observed many times. This rearrangement joins TRBV19 to TRBJ1-5, with D unresolved. CDR3 length: 13 residues. Trimming removed 3 bases from V and 7 bases from J, with 10 bases in between. From germline, CDR1 is LNHDA and CDR2 SQIVND (reference sequence). Here the CDR3 DNA reads TGTGCCAGTAGTATCGGTGATGTCCAGCCCCAGCATTTT. Residues: CASSIGDVQPQHF.

This clonotype was picked up many times. The chain has TRBV6-2 or TRBV6-3 and TRBJ1-2; tentative D call: TRBD1 (5 bases). The CDR3 runs 13 residues. Trimming removed 10 bases from V and 8 bases from J, with 20 bases in between. Germline V gene lookup returns CDR1 MNHEY and CDR2 SVGEGT. CDR3 region: CATREGGTRGYTF. CDR3 sequence (DNA): TGTGCCACCCGCGAGGGAGGGACGAGAGGCTACACCTTC.

This clonotype was picked up a small number of times. This chain connects TRBV27 to TRBJ1-1; no reliable D call. Germline loops: CDR1 MNHEY, CDR2 SMNVEV (reference sequence). CDR3 size: 11 residues. The V end lost 8 bases, the J end lost 1 base, and 5 bases lay between the germline ends. Written as DNA, the CDR3 is TGTGCCAGCTTGGGGAACACTGAAGCTTTCTTT. As protein: CASLGNTEAFF.

The V and J genes are TRBV11-2 and TRBJ1-1; no definite D call. Trimming took 6 bases from V and 0 from J, leaving 2 bases between them. The length of the CDR3 is 11 residues. Germline assignment: CDR1 SGHAT and CDR2 FQNNGV. CDR3 residues: CASRLNTEAFF. As DNA, the CDR3 is TGTGCCAGCAGGTTGAACACTGAAGCTTTCTTT.

The rearrangement uses TRBV12-3 or TRBV12-4 and TRBJ2-1; TRBD2 matches at 7 bases. This CDR3 contains 10 residues. The junction had 4 bases not matched to a gene; V was cut back by 8 bases and J by 12 bases. The CDR3 coding sequence is TGTGCCAGCGGGGGGGGGAGGCAGTTCTTC. Residues: CASGGGRQFF.

This sequence joins TRBV9 and TRBJ1-2; perhaps TRBD1 as D (5 bases). Germline V lookup: CDR1 SGDLS, CDR2 YYNGEE. V was trimmed by 0 bases and J by 0 bases, leaving 9 bases between them. The CDR3 is 15 residues long. The CDR3 region has the DNA TGTGCCAGCAGCGTAGGGGGGTCCTCTAACTATGGCTACACCTTC. Encoded protein: CASSVGGSSNYGYTF.

Only a few counts were recorded for this clonotype. The rearrangement uses TRBV9 and TRBJ1-1, with 7 bases aligning to TRBD1. CDR3 length: 15 amino acids. Germline V gene data show CDR1 as SGDLS and CDR2 as YYNGEE. V gave up 0 bases and J gave up 3 bases; unmatched junction bases: 5. The CDR3 loop reads CASSVGGQGDTEAFF. For the CDR3, the DNA is TGTGCCAGCAGCGTAGGCGGGCAGGGGGACACTGAAGCTTTCTTT. Complete variable domain (other parts from reference TRBV9 and TRBJ1-1): DSGVTQTPKHLITATGQRVTLRCSPRSGDLSVYWYQQSLDQGLQFLIQYYNGEERAKGNILERFSAQQFPDLHSELNLSSLELGDSALYFCASSVGGQGDTEAFFGQGTRLTVV.

By frequency in the sample, this clonotype is medium-sized. This chain's CDR3 is CASRGGSFYGYTF. The CDR3 region has the DNA TGTGCCAGCAGGGGGGGATCCTTCTATGGCTACACCTTC. V is TRBV6-1 and J is TRBJ1-2; possible D gene TRBD1, 5 bases. The CDR3 runs to 13 residues. CDR1 is MNHNS and CDR2 is SASEGT in the germline V gene. Trimming stripped 6 bases from V and 4 bases from J, with 12 bases between.

The gene calls are TRBV5-6 and TRBJ1-2; the D gene is possibly TRBD1 (5 bases). The CDR3 runs 12 residues. Germline V gene sequence: CDR1 SGHDT, CDR2 YYEEEE. Trimming took off 0 bases at V and 5 bases at J, with 5 bases between the two ends. DNA of the CDR3: TGTGCCAGCAGCTTGGGACAGTATGGCTACACCTTC. Residues: CASSLGQYGYTF. Combining the CDR3 with reference TRBV5-6 and TRBJ1-2 gives the whole variable domain DAGVTQSPTHLIKTRGQQVTLRCSPKSGHDTVSWYQQALGQGPQFIFQYYEEEERQRGNFPDRFSGHQFPNYSSELNVNALLLGDSALYLCASSLGQYGYTFGSGTRLTVV.

This clonotype was counted only a few times. The J gene is TRBJ1-2, the V gene TRBV7-9, with TRBD1 matching 9 bases. Germline CDR1 and CDR2: SEHNR and FQNEAQ (reference sequence). This CDR3 is built from 14 residues. The V gene end was trimmed by 5 bases and the J gene end by 7 bases; junction bases not matched to a gene: 8. Here the CDR3 DNA reads TGTGCCAGCAGCCAAGCCGGGACAGGGATTGGCTACACCTTC. Translation: CASSQAGTGIGYTF.

The chain links TRBV12-3 or TRBV12-4 to TRBJ1-5, with D possibly TRBD1 on 5 matching bases. V gave up 7 bases and J gave up 5 bases, with 24 bases separating them. This CDR3 region has 17 residues. For the CDR3, the DNA is TGTGCCAGCACCCCCACCCTGGGCTCCCCGGGGGATCAGCCCCAGCATTTT. It yields the protein CASTPTLGSPGDQPQHF.

The genes are TRBV7-2 and TRBJ2-2; no definite D call. Trimming left V 7 bases short and J 1 base short, with 7 bases between. The germline V gene encodes CDR1 SGHTA and CDR2 FQGNSA. The CDR3 totals 13 residues. CDR3 protein: CASTTVNTGELFF. CDR3 in DNA: TGTGCCAGCACGACGGTGAACACCGGGGAGCTGTTTTTT.

This clonotype occurred many times. This sequence joins TRBV6-5 and TRBJ2-2; 8 nucleotides align to TRBD2. Germline trimming cut 0 bases from V and 3 bases from J; bases unmatched to any gene: 6. CDR1 and CDR2 from the germline V gene are MNHEY and SVGAGI. The CDR3 is made up of 17 amino acids. DNA for the CDR3: TGTGCCAGCAGTTACTCATGGGCAGCGGGGGACACCGGGGAGCTGTTTTTT. It translates to CASSYSWAAGDTGELFF.

This sequence joins TRBV5-5 and TRBJ1-5; TRBD1 might be the D (6 bases). The CDR3 is 16 amino acids. Germline loops: CDR1 SGHKS, CDR2 YYEKEE (reference sequence). The V and J ends lost 3 bases and 1 base respectively, with 14 bases between them. The CDR3 coding sequence is TGTGCCAGCAGCTATACAGGGACGGGGAGCAATCAGCCCCAGCATTTT. It is translated as CASSYTGTGSNQPQHF.

This clonotype is categorized as medium-sized. The genes are TRBV6-5 and TRBJ1-1; 7 positions match TRBD1. The CDR3 extends over 14 amino acids. Looked up from germline, CDR1 is MNHEY and CDR2 is SVGAGI. Unmatched junction bases numbered 6, after V lost 8 bases and J lost 0 bases. This CDR3 is CASGRQGVNTEAFF. CDR3 nucleotide sequence: TGTGCCAGCGGTAGACAGGGTGTGAACACTGAAGCTTTCTTT.

A few counts support this clonotype. The chain recombines TRBV7-2 with TRBJ1-2; 9 nucleotides align to TRBD1. The CDR3 is 15 amino acids. CDR1 is SGHTA and CDR2 is FQGNSA in the germline V gene. Trimming cost V 5 bases and J 2 bases; bases outside gene matches: 6. The CDR3 loop is CASSPPGTGNYGYTF. CDR3 sequence (DNA): TGTGCCAGCAGCCCCCCCGGGACAGGGAACTATGGCTACACCTTC.

This clonotype was picked up many times. The chain employs TRBV6-2 or TRBV6-3 and TRBJ1-6; 9 nucleotides align to TRBD1. Germline V gene sequence: CDR1 MNHEY, CDR2 SVGEGT. Unmatched junction bases numbered 13, after V lost 6 bases and J lost 10 bases. The CDR3 is 16 amino acids. The CDR3 sequence: CASSGDPGQGGSPLHF. CDR3 bases: TGTGCCAGCAGCGGAGACCCGGGACAGGGTGGCTCACCCCTCCACTTT.

By share of the sample, this clonotype is medium-sized. V and J are TRBV6-5 and TRBJ2-7; 7 bases are a match to TRBD2. After removal of 6 bases from V and 5 bases from J, the junction contained 10 bases not matched to a gene. Germline V CDR1 and CDR2: MNHEY, SVGAGI. CDR3 length equals 14 residues. Here the CDR3 reads CASSPGLPLHEQYF. The CDR3 DNA follows: TGTGCCAGCAGCCCGGGACTACCCTTACACGAGCAGTACTTC.